This TCR beta chain was observed in a study of shared clonotypes between healthy human individuals. Study details: Plates per donor: three CD4 naive, three CD4 memory, two CD8 naive, one CD8 memory.

Study results and caveats: All-four-donor shared clonotypes had higher generation probabilities than non-shared clonotypes did. Shared clonotypes: 4.5% to 6.5% naive CD4, under 4% naive CD8, about 2.5% memory CD4, 0.4% memory CD8. Generally, naive subsets (rather than memory subsets) showed larger estimated richness.

Libraries were prepared by immunoSEQ multiplex PCR; TCRdb keeps only in-frame clonotypes and omits some of them. The sample lists about 1.1 million clones, approximately 80% seen once, with 0.89% in the top ten. This clone has a single count. Its antigen is unknown. A much larger clone is a single base away; this may be a read error. The same CDR3 arises from other DNA sequences in this sample as well. The CDR3 is 11 amino acids. V was pared by 6 bases and J by 5 bases, with 7 bases between. Per germline, CDR1 MNHEY and CDR2 SVGAGI. This chain links TRBV6-5 with TRBJ1-2, with D unclear. This TCR was recovered from a man younger than 30 in good health. Some clones in this sample may be carry-over from other donors' samples. Source material: memory CD4+ T cells from PBMCs. Noted subset: CD45RA-negative fraction. Here the CDR3 reads CASSPGYGYTF. CDR3 in DNA: TGTGCCAGCAGCCCCGGGTATGGCTACACCTTC.